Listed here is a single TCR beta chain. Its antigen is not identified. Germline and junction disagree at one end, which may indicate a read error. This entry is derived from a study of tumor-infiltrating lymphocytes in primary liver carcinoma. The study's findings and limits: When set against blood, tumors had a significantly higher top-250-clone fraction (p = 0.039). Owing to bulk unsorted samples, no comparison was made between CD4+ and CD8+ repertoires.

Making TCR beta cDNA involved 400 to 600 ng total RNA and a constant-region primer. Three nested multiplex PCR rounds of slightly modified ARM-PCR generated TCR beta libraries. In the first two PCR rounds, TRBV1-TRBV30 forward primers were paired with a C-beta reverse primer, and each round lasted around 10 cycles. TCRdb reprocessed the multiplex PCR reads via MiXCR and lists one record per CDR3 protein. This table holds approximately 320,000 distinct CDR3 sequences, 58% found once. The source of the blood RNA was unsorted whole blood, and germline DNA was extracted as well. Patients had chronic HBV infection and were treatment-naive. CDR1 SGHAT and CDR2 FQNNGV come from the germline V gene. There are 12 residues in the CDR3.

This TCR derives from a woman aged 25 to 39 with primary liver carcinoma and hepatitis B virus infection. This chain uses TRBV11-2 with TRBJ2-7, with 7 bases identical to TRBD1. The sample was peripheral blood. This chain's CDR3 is CDSCPTGYEQYF. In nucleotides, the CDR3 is TGTGACAGCTGTCCGACAGGGTACGAGCAGTACTTC.